This T cell receptor beta chain was sequenced in a study of human thymus T cells. The repertoire was sequenced with immunoSEQ multiplex PCR; TCRdb's copy has only in-frame clones and lacks some. The sample records tens of thousands of clones, 95% to 98% being singletons. Trimming shortened V by 8 bases and J by 6 bases, and 22 bases separated the two germline ends. The germline CDR1 and CDR2 sequences are SEHNR and FQNEAQ (reference sequence). The CDR3 has 15 amino acids. It was from resections taken during corrective heart surgery that the thymus tissue came. The chain employs TRBV7-9 and TRBJ1-2; the D is unclear. The receptor was isolated from a boy younger than two with a congenital heart defect but otherwise immunologically healthy. The sequencing sample was made of thymus tissue. The CDR3 coding sequence is TGTGCCAGCCTTACCTATGGAGAGGGTCAGAATGGCTACACCTTC. Translation gives CASLTYGEGQNGYTF.